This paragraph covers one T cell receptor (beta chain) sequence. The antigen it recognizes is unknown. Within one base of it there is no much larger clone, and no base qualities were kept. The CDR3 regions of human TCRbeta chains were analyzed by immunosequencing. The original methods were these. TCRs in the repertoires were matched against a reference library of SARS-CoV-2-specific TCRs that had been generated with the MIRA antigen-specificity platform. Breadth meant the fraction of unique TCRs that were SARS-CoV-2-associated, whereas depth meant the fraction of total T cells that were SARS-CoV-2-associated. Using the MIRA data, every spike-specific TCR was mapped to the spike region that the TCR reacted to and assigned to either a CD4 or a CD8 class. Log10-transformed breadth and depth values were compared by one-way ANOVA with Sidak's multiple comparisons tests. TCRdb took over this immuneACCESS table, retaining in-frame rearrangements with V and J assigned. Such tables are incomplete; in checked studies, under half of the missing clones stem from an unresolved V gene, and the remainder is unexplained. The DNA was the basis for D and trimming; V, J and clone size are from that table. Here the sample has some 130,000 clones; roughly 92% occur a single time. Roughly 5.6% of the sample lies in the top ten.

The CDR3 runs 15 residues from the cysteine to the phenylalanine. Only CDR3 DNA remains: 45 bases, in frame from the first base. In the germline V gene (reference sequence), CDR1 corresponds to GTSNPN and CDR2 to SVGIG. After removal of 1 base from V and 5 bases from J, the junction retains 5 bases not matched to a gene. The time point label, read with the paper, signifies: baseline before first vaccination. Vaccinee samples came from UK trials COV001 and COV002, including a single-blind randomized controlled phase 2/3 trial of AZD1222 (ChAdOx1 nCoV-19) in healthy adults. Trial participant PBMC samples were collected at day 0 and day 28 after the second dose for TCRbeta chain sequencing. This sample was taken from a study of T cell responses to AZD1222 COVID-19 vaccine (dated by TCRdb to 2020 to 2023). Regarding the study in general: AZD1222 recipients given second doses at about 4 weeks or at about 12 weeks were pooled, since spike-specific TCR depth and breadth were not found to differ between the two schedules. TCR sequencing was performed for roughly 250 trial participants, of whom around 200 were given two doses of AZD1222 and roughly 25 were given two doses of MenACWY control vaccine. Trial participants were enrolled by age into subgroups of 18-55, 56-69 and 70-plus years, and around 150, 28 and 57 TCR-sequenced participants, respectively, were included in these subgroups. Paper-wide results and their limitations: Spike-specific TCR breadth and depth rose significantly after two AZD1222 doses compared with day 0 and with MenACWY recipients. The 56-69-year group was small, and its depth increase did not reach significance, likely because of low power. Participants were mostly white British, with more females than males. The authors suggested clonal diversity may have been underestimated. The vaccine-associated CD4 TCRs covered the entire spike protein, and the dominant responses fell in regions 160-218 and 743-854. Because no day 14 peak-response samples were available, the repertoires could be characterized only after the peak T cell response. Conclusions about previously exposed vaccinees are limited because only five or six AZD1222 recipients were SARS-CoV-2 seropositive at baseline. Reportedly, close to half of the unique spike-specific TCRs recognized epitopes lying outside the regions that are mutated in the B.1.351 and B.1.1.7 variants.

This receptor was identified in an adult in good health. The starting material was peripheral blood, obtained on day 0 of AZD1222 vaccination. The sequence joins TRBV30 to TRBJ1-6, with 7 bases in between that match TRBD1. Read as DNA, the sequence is TGTGCCTGGAGTGAGGATGACAGGGATAATTCACCCCTCCACTTT. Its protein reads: CAWSEDDRDNSPLHF. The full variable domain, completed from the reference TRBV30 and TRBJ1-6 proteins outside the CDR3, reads SQTIHQWPATLVQPVGSPLSLECTVEGTSNPNLYWYRQAAGRGLQLLFYSVGIGQISSEVPQNLSASRPQDRQFILSSKKLLLSDSGFYLCAWSEDDRDNSPLHFGNGTRLTVT.